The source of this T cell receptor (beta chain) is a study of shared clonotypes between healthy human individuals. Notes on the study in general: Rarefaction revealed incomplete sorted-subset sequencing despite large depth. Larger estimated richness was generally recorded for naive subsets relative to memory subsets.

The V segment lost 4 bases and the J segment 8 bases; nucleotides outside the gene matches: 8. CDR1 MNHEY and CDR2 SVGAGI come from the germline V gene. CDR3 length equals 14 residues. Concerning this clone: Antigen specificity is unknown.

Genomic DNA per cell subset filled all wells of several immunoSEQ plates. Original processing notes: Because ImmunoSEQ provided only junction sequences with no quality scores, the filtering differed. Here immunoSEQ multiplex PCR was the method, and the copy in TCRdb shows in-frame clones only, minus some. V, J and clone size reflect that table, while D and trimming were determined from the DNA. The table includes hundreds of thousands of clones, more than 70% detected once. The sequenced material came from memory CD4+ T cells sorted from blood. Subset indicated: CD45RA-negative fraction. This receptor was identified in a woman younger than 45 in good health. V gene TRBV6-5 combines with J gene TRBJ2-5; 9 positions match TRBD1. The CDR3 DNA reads TGTGCCAGCAGTTCCGAACAGGGGGCGCTTACCCAGTACTTC. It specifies CASSSEQGALTQYF.